This T cell receptor beta chain was documented in a study of long-term antiretroviral therapy in people with HIV. Each contributor possessed a minimum of one pre-ART and a minimum of two post-ART PBMC samples. Samples were assayed with immunoSEQ v3.0 at survey level. Clones were sequenced by immunoSEQ multiplex PCR, and TCRdb holds only the in-frame ones, with some missing. This sample carries approximately 26,000 clones, roughly 84% of them seen once, and the ten largest clones take about 6.6%. V shed 3 bases and J shed 0 bases, with 15 bases lying between them. This CDR3 is built from 17 residues. The germline CDR1 and CDR2 sequences are SGHTA and FQGNSA.

The sequencing here drew on unsorted PBMCs, taken 0.4 years after starting antiretroviral therapy. The chain employs TRBV7-2 and TRBJ1-3; D call uncertain. The receptor was derived from a young man with HIV. For the CDR3, the DNA is TGTGCCAGCAGCTTTCACAGCCGGCGATACTCTGGAAACACCATATATTTT. Its translation: CASSFHSRRYSGNTIYF.